This record covers a single T cell receptor (beta chain). The J segment lost 7 bases and the V segment lost 0 bases, leaving 3 bases of the junction unmatched. This CDR3 is built from 15 residues. Germline values: CDR1 MNHNS, CDR2 SASEGT. The data were obtained in a study of cytomegalovirus exposure and HLA in healthy donors. The assay was immunoSEQ multiplex PCR, and TCRdb's table has in-frame clones only and misses some. This sample yields about 200,000 clones, of which around 84% are seen a single time; about an eighth belongs to the top ten. Input material: PBMCs. The TCR originated in a woman in her 30s in good health and CMV-seropositive. The chain combines TRBV6-1 with TRBJ2-2; 9 nucleotides line up with TRBD2. The CDR3 protein is CASSEASGSIGELFF. CDR3 DNA: TGTGCCAGCAGTGAAGCTAGCGGGAGTATCGGGGAGCTGTTTTTT.